The rows below give T cell receptor beta chains drawn from one sample of a study of OX40 agonist ivuxolimab in advanced cancers. Measured with immunoSEQ multiplex PCR; TCRdb has only the in-frame clones, and not every one. The table lists around 11,000 clones, approximately 69% of them singletons. The sequencing here drew on CD4+ or CD8+ T cells sorted from blood, taken in a trial of the OX40 agonist ivuxolimab. These receptor sequences come from an adult with an advanced solid tumor such as melanoma, head and neck, liver or kidney cancer. The CDR3 runs from the conserved cysteine through the conserved F or W. D genes are given only for firm matches. Clone size is not always given. Where it is, it says once, few, many or a class for expanded clones.

d_call clone_size cdr3_length j_call v_call cdr3_nt cdr3_aa
. few 14 TRBJ1-1 TRBV5-6 TGTGCCAGCAGCTTGGACAGGGCGTCCACTGAAGCTTTCTTT CASSLDRASTEAFF
TRBD1 few 12 TRBJ2-7 TRBV6-9 TGTGCCAGCAGTGTGGACAGGGTCGAGCAGTACTTC CASSVDRVEQYF
. . 15 TRBJ2-7 TRBV14 TGTGCCAGCAGCCAAGAAGGGACGCTGGTCTACGAGCAGTACTTC CASSQEGTLVYEQYF
. . 13 TRBJ2-1 TRBV19 TGTGCCAGTAGTATAGACATTTACAATGAGCAGTTCTTC CASSIDIYNEQFF
. . 14 TRBJ1-3 TRBV7-3 TGTGCCAGCAGCTTGGGGGCCTCTGGAAACACCATATATTTT CASSLGASGNTIYF
TRBD2 . 16 TRBJ2-7 TRBV27 TGTGCCAGCAGTCCTTTAGGACTAGCGGGATCCTACGAGCAGTACTTC CASSPLGLAGSYEQYF
TRBD1 . 11 TRBJ2-4 TRBV29-1 TGCAGCGCTGAGACAGGGGGGGCTCAGTACTTC CSAETGGAQYF
TRBD2 . 16 TRBJ2-1 TRBV5-1 TGCGCCAGCAGCCCGGAAATAGCGGGAGTGTACAATGAGCAGTTCTTC CASSPEIAGVYNEQFF
TRBD2 few 16 TRBJ2-1 TRBV18 TGTGCCAGCTCACCACCCGGGACTAGCGGGAACAATGAGCAGTTCTTC CASSPPGTSGNNEQFF
. few 13 TRBJ1-1 TRBV29-1 TGCAGCGTTGTTAGGGGTAGCGACACTGAAGCTTTCTTT CSVVRGSDTEAFF
TRBD2 . 17 TRBJ2-7 TRBV11-2 TGTGCCAGCAGCTTAGGTCTAGCGGGTCTCCCGGGCTACGAGCAGTACTTC CASSLGLAGLPGYEQYF
. few 16 TRBJ1-5 TRBV19 TGTGCCAGTATGGGGTTTGGGGGGACCCCCAATCAGCCCCAGCATTTT CASMGFGGTPNQPQHF
TRBD2 . 21 TRBJ2-1 TRBV10-2 TGCGCCAGCAGTGGCGGGGTTGGCGGGGGACCTCAGATTAGCTCCTACAATGAGCAGTTCTTC CASSGGVGGGPQISSYNEQFF
. few 11 TRBJ2-7 TRBV5-4 TGTGCCAGCAGCTCTTTCTACGAGCAGTACTTC CASSSFYEQYF
. . 11 TRBJ1-2 TRBV25-1 TGTGCCAGCAAGGCTGGGGGCGGCTACACCTTC CASKAGGGYTF
TRBD2 . 14 TRBJ2-7 TRBV9 TGTGCCAGCAGCGCTAGCGGGAGTGGCTACGAGCAGTACTTC CASSASGSGYEQYF